The sequence of this TCR beta chain was determined in a study of T cell responses to AZD1222 COVID-19 vaccine. The CDR3 is made up of 15 amino acids. Germline V lookup: CDR1 SGHTA, CDR2 FQGNSA. V was pared by 3 bases and J by 0 bases, with 1 base of the junction left unmatched. This clone has a single count. Its matching antigen is unknown. Study-wide points: At baseline, just five or six AZD1222 recipients tested seropositive. Donors skewed white British and female; clonal diversity was possibly underestimated. Repertoires in all cases were sampled only once the peak T cell response had passed.

Profiling relied on immunoSEQ multiplex PCR, and the TCRdb table lists in-frame clones only, not all of them. This sample has approximately 67,000 clones, with about 88% found just once. It was second doses at about 4 or about 12 weeks that were pooled. The sequence came from an adult who received the AZD1222 COVID-19 vaccine. V and J are TRBV7-2 and TRBJ2-7, with 11 positions matching TRBD2. This specimen was peripheral blood, taken 28 days after the second AZD1222 dose. The CDR3, as DNA: TGTGCCAGCAGCTTGGGACTAGCGGTCTCCTACGAGCAGTACTTC. Protein product: CASSLGLAVSYEQYF.